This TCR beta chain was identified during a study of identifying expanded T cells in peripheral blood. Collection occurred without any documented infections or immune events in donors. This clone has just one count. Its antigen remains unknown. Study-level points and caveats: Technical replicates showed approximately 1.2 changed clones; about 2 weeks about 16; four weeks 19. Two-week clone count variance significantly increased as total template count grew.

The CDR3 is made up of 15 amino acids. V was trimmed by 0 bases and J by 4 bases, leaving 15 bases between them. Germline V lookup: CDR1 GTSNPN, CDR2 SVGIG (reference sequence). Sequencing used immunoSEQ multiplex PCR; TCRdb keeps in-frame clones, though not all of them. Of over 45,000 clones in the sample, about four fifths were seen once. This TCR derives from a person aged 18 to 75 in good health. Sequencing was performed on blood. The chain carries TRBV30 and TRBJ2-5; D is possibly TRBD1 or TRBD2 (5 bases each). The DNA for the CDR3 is TGTGCCTGGAGTGTACGGACCCCCGGGACAGAGACCCAGTACTTC. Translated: CAWSVRTPGTETQYF. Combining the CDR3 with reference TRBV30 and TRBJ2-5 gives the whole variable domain SQTIHQWPATLVQPVGSPLSLECTVEGTSNPNLYWYRQAAGRGLQLLFYSVGIGQISSEVPQNLSASRPQDRQFILSSKKLLLSDSGFYLCAWSVRTPGTETQYFGPGTRLLVL.